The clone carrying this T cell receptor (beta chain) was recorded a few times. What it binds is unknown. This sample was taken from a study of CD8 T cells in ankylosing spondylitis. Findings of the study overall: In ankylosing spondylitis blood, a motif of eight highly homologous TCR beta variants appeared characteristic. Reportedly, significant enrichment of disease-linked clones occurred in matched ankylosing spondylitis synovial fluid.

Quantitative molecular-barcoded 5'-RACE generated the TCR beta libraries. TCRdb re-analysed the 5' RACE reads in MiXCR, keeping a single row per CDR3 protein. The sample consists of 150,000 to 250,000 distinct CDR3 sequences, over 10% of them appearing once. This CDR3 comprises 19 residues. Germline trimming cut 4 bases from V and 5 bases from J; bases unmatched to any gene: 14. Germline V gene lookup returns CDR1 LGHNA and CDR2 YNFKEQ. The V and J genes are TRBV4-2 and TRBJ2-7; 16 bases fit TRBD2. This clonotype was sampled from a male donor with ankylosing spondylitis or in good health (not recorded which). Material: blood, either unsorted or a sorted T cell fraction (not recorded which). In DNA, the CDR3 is TGTGCCAGCAGCCCCCGGAGGGCGGGACTAGCGGGAGGGCCGGACGAGCAGTACTTC. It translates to CASSPRRAGLAGGPDEQYF.